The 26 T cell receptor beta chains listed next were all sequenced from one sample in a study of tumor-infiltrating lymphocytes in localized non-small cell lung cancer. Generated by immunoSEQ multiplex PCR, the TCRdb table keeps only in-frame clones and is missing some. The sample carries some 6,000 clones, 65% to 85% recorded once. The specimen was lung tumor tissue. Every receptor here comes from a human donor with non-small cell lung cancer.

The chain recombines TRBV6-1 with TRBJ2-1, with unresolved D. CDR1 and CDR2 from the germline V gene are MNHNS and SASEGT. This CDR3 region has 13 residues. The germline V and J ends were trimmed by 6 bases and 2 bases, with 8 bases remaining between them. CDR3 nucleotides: TGTGCCAGCAGGGTCATAGCCTACAATGAGCAGTTCTTC. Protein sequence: CASRVIAYNEQFF.

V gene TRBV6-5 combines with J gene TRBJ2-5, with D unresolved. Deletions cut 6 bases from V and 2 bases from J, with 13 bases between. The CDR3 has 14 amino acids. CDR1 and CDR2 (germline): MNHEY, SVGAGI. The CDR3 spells CASRVDGPQETQYF. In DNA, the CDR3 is TGTGCCAGCAGAGTGGACGGTCCGCAAGAGACCCAGTACTTC.

The CDR3 region is CASSVGGSSAYEQYF. The CDR3 DNA reads as TGTGCCAGCAGCGTAGGCGGTAGCTCTGCCTACGAGCAGTACTTC. The rearrangement joins TRBV9 to TRBJ2-7, with D uncertain. The length of the CDR3 is 15 residues. The germline gives CDR1 SGDLS, CDR2 YYNGEE. V lost 0 bases and J 2 bases, leaving 12 bases between the germline ends. Supplemented by reference TRBV9 and TRBJ2-7, the full variable domain reads DSGVTQTPKHLITATGQRVTLRCSPRSGDLSVYWYQQSLDQGLQFLIQYYNGEERAKGNILERFSAQQFPDLHSELNLSSLELGDSALYFCASSVGGSSAYEQYFGPGTRLTVT.

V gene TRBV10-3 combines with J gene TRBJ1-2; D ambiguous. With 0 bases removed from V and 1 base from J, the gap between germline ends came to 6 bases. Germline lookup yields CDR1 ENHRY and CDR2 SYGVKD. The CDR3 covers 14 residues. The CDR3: CAISESVSNYGYTF. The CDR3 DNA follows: TGTGCCATCAGTGAGTCGGTCAGTAACTATGGCTACACCTTC.

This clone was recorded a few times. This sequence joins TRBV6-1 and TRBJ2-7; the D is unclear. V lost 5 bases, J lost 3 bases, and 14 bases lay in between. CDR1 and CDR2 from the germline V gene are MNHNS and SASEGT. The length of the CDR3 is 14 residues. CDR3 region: CASSREQDGYEQYF. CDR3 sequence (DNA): TGTGCCAGCAGTAGAGAGCAAGATGGCTACGAGCAGTACTTC.

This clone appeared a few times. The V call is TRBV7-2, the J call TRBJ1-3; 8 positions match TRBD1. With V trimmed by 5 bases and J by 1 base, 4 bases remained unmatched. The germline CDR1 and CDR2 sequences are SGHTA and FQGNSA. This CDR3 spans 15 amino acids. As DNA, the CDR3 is TGTGCCAGCAGCCCGACAGGGGCATCTGGAAACACCATATATTTT. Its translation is CASSPTGASGNTIYF.

CDR3 loop: CASSPLTGSGTNEKLFF. The CDR3 DNA reads as TGTGCCAGCTCACCACTCACGGGCTCGGGAACTAATGAAAAACTGTTTTTT. This chain links TRBV18 with TRBJ1-4; D unresolved. CDR1 and CDR2 (germline): KGHSH, LQKENI. The CDR3 is 17 residues long. Trimming left V 1 base short and J 1 base short, with 13 bases between.

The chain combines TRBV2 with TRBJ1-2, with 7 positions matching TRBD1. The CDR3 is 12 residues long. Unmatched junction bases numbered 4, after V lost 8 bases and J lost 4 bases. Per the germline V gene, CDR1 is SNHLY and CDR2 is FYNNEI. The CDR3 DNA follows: TGTGCCAGCGGTTCAGGGGGCTATGGCTACACCTTC. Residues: CASGSGGYGYTF.

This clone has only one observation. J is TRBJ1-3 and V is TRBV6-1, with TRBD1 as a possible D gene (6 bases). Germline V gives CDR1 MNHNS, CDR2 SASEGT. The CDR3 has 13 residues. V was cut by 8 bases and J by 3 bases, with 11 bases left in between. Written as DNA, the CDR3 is TGTGCCAGCCTAAGGGGGTTTGGAAACACCATATATTTT. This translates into CASLRGFGNTIYF.

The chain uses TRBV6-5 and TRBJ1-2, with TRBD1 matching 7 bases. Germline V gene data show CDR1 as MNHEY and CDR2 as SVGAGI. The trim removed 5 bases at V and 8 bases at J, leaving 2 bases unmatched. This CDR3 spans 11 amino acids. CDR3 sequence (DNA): TGTGCCAGCAGTGACAGGGACGGCTACACCTTC. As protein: CASSDRDGYTF.

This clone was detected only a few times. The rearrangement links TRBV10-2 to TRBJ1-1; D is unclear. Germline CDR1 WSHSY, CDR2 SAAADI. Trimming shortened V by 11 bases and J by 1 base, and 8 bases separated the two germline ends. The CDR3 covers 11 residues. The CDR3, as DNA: TGCGCCTCCGGGTGGAACACTGAAGCTTTCTTT. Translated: CASGWNTEAFF.

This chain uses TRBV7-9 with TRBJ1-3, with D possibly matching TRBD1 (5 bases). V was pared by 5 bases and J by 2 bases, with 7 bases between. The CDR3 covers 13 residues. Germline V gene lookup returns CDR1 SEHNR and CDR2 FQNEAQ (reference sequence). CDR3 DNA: TGTGCCAGCAGCCCGGGACCTGGAAACACCATATATTTT. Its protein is CASSPGPGNTIYF.

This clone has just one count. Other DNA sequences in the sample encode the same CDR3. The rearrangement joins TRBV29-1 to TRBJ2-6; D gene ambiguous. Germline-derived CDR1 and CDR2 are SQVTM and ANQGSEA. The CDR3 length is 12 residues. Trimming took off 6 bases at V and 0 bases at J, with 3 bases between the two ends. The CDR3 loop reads CSVVSGANVLTF. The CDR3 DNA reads TGCAGCGTAGTCTCTGGGGCCAACGTCCTGACTTTC.

DNA for the CDR3: TGTGCCAGCAGCTTAAACGCAGGGAGGGCGGGAAACACCATATATTTT. Protein sequence: CASSLNAGRAGNTIYF. This rearrangement joins TRBV7-6 to TRBJ1-3; possible D gene TRBD1, 5 bases. The V and J ends lost 2 bases and 4 bases respectively, with 15 bases between them. From germline, CDR1 is SGHVS and CDR2 FNYEAQ. This CDR3 has 16 residues.

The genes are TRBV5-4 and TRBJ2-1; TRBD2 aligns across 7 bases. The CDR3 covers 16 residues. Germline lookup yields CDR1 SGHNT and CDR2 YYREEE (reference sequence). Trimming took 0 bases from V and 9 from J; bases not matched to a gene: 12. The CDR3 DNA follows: TGTGCCAGCAGCTTGGCCAGACTAGCTAGTCTGGGTGAGCAGTTCTTC. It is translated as CASSLARLASLGEQFF.

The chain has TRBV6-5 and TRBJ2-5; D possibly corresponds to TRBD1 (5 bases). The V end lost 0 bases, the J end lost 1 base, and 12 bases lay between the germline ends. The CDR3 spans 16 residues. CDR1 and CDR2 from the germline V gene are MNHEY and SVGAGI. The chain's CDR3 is CASSYSLGTGQETQYF. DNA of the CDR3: TGTGCCAGCAGTTACTCCCTAGGTACAGGCCAAGAGACCCAGTACTTC.

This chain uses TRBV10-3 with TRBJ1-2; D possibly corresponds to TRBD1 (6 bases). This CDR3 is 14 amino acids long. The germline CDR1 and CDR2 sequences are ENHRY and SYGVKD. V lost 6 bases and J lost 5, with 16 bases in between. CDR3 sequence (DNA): TGTGCCATCAGCTACGACAGGACTTTTTATGGCTACACCTTC. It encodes CAISYDRTFYGYTF.

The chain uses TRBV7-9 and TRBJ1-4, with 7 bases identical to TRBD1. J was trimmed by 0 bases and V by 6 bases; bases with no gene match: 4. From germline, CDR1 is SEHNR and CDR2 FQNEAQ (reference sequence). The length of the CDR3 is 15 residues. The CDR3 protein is CASRHDRATNEKLFF. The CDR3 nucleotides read TGTGCCAGCAGGCACGACAGGGCAACTAATGAAAAACTGTTTTTT.

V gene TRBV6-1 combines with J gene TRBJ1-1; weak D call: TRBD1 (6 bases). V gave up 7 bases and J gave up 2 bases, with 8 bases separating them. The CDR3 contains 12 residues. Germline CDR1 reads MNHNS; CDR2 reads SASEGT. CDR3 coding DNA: TGTGCCAGCAACAGGGAAAACACTGAAGCTTTCTTT. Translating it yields CASNRENTEAFF.

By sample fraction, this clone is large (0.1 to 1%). CDR3 amino acids: CASSPGPRNTEAFF. The CDR3 DNA is TGTGCCAGCAGCCCCGGGCCAAGGAACACTGAAGCTTTCTTT. V is TRBV7-6 and J is TRBJ1-1; D is undetermined. CDR3 size: 14 residues. CDR1 is SGHVS, CDR2 FNYEAQ, per germline. The V gene lost 5 bases and the J gene lost 1 base, with 11 bases spanning the gap.

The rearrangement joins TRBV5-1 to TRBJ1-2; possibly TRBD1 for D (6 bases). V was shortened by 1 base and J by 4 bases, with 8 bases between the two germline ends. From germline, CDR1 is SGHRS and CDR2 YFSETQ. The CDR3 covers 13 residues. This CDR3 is CASSLIRGYGYTF. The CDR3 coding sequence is TGCGCCAGCAGCTTGATCAGGGGCTATGGCTACACCTTC.

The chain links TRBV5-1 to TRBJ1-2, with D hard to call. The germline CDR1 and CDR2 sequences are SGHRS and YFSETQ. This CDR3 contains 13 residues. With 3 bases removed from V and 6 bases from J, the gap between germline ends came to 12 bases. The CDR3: CASSYALNDGYTF. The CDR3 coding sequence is TGCGCCAGCAGCTACGCCTTGAACGATGGCTACACCTTC.

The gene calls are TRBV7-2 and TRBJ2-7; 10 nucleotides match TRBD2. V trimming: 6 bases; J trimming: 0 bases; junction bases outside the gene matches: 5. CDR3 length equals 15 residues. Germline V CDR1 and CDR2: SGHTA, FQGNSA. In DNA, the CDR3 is TGTGCCAGCAGTTTTAGACTAGCGGGCTCCTACGAGCAGTACTTC. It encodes CASSFRLAGSYEQYF.

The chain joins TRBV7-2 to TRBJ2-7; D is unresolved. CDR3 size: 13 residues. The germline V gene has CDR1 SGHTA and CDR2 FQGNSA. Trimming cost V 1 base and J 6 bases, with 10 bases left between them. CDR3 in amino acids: CASSLVQIREQYF. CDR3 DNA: TGTGCCAGCAGCTTAGTCCAGATTCGCGAGCAGTACTTC.

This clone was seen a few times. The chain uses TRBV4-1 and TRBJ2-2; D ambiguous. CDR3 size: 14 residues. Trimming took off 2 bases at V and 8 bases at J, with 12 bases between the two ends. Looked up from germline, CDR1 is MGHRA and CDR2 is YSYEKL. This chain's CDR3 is CASSQLGVRGELFF. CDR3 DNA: TGCGCCAGCAGCCAATTAGGAGTAAGGGGGGAGCTGTTTTTT.

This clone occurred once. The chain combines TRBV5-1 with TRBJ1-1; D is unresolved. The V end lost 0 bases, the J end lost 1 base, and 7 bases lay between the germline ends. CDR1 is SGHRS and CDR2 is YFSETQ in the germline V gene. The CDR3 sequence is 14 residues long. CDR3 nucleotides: TGCGCCAGCAGCTTGGACGGCGGGAACACTGAAGCTTTCTTT. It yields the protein CASSLDGGNTEAFF.